A selection of T cell receptor beta chains follows, all from one sample in a study of Tregs in tolerant kidney transplant recipients. Produced via immunoSEQ multiplex PCR; TCRdb's table is partial and in-frame only. The sample yields about 20,000 clones, roughly four fifths seen once. The source material was Tregs from blood. These receptor sequences come from a human donor in good health. Each CDR3 is given with its conserved first and last residue. Fields, in order: CDR3 length, V gene, CDR3 protein.

15 | TRBV18 | CASSPQAPLTGELFF
12 | TRBV2 | CASSERRETQYF
11 | TRBV5-8 | CASSRGGEGFF
13 | TRBV6-1 | CASSEGGHETQYF
18 | TRBV2 | CASSEALLAGATRETQYF
14 | TRBV9 | CASSVEGSSYEQYF
14 | TRBV7-9 | CASSSRLDTGELFF
14 | TRBV6-6 | CASSYRTGITEAFF
12 | TRBV11-3 | CASSFPSGGYTF
14 | TRBV15 | CATSRGSRQETQYF
12 | TRBV9 | CASSVGNQPQHF
16 | TRBV7-6 | CASRVEGVRMNTEAFF
17 | TRBV23-1 | CASSHPDRARRRHEQYF
17 | TRBV7-2 | CASSLKALGLAGNTQYF
14 | TRBV18 | CASSWGHDNTEAFF
15 | TRBV28 | CASRRSGGANQPQHF
15 | TRBV9 | CASSVGPEGGREQFF
13 | TRBV5-6 | CASSGQTNTEAFF
16 | TRBV7-3 | CASSSPGRGNTGELFF
14 | TRBV6-6 | CAIARAANNYGYTF
16 | TRBV28 | CASSLSETGVGTEAFF
14 | TRBV12-5 | CASGWDVNTGELFF
17 | TRBV4-3 | CASSPGPGTGVSYEQYF
11 | TRBV2 | CASSYSGELFF